Here is one T cell receptor beta chain with its context. Its antigen remains unidentified. The data belong to a study of cytomegalovirus exposure and HLA in healthy donors. Study-level results: In an earlier analysis, most TCR beta V segments were productive about 87% or about 30% of the time. Analyses of presence and absence presupposed an approximately uniform sequencing depth across donors. With later analysis, a missense DCLRE1C variant became linked to TCR beta V- and J-gene trimming.

Germline values: CDR1 GTSNPN, CDR2 SVGIG (reference sequence). V was shortened by 3 bases and J by 2 bases, with 8 bases between the two germline ends. This CDR3 spans 12 amino acids. The PCR had 60 Vbeta and 13 Jbeta primers. Some clones are missing from TCRdb's copy, which holds only in-frame ones; the method was immunoSEQ multiplex PCR. The sample contains about 140,000 clones, 80% of which appear only once. Specimen: PBMCs. The chain joins TRBV30 to TRBJ2-7, with a weak D call TRBD1 (6 bases). This TCR was sampled from a man aged 35 to 55 in good health and CMV-seronegative. The CDR3 loop reads CAWSTGPYEQYF. DNA for the CDR3: TGTGCCTGGAGCACAGGGCCCTACGAGCAGTACTTC.